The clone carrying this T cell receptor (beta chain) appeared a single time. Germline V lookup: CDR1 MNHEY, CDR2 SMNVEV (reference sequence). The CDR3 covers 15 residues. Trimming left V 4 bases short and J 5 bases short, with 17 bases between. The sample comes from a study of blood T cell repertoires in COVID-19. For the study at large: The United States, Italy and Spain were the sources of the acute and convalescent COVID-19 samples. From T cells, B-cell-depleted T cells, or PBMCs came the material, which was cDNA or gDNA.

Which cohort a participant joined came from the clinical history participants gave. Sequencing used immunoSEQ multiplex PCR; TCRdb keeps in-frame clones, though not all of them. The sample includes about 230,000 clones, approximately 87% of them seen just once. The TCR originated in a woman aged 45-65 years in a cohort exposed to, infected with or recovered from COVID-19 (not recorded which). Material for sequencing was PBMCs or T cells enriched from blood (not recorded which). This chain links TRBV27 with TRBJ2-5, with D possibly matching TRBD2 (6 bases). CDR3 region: CASSWRGLGVETQYF. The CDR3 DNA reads TGTGCCAGCAGTTGGCGGGGCCTTGGGGTCGAGACCCAGTACTTC.